This entry lists 2 T cell receptor beta chains sequenced from one sample in a study of post-analysis software for immune sequencing data. General study points: In patients, TRBV5-6, TRBV5-1 and TRBV20-1 belonged to several TRBV segments found more frequently than in controls.

Every TCR beta cDNA library bore unique molecular identifiers. TCRdb re-called the PCR reads through MiXCR, storing one row per CDR3 protein. The data contain roughly 540,000 distinct CDR3 sequences, roughly 34% of them singletons. These receptors' antigens are unknown. Sequencing was performed on blood. Receptors were obtained from a girl under 18 with multiple sclerosis.

The chain joins TRBV20-1 to TRBJ1-4; TRBD1 is a possible D gene (5 bases). CDR1 is DFQATT, CDR2 SNEGSKA, per germline (reference sequence). V lost 6 bases, J lost 2 bases, and 19 bases lay in between. The CDR3 runs 16 residues. CDR3 DNA: TGCAGTGCCATCCAGGGTGGGGTGAGGACTAATGAAAAACTGTTTTTT. This codes for CSAIQGGVRTNEKLFF.

This clonotype was detected a few times. The J gene is TRBJ2-5, the V gene TRBV20-1, with 7 bases aligning to TRBD1. J lost 2 bases, V lost 4 bases, and 10 bases had no gene match. This CDR3 is built from 15 residues. The germline gives CDR1 DFQATT, CDR2 SNEGSKA (reference sequence). In DNA, the CDR3 is TGCAGTGCTACTGACCCGACAGGGACACAAGAGACCCAGTACTTC. This translates into CSATDPTGTQETQYF.